The 27 T cell receptor beta chains listed next were all sequenced from one sample in a study of shared clonotypes between healthy human individuals. Using immunoSEQ multiplex PCR, the repertoire was profiled, and TCRdb retains in-frame clones only, with some absent. The sample has about 110,000 clones; under 70% are singletons. Sequencing was carried out using memory CD8+ T cells sorted from blood. Indicated subset: CD45RO+ cells pooled with CCR7-negative TemRA cells. Source of these receptors: a woman in her 30s in good health.

This clone was counted once. The chain couples TRBV4-2 to TRBJ2-7; D may be TRBD1 or TRBD2 (6 bases each). This CDR3 has 13 residues. V lost 4 bases to trimming and J lost 6 bases, with 13 bases between them. The V gene's germline CDR1 is LGHNA and CDR2 YNFKEQ. CDR3: CASSLNREVEQYF. CDR3 sequence (DNA): TGTGCCAGCAGCCTCAACAGGGAGGTCGAGCAGTACTTC.

This clone was picked up one time. This rearrangement joins TRBV29-1 to TRBJ1-2, with 7 nucleotides matching TRBD1. Trimming at V came to 8 bases and at J to 2 bases, leaving 5 bases not matched to a gene. CDR1 is SQVTM, CDR2 ANQGSEA, per germline. The CDR3 has 12 amino acids. The CDR3 loop is CSSIQGNYGYTF. Here the CDR3 DNA reads TGCAGCTCCATACAGGGGAACTATGGCTACACCTTC.

This chain uses TRBV4-1 with TRBJ2-7, with 13 bases aligning to TRBD2. Germline trimming cut 0 bases from V and 6 bases from J; bases unmatched to any gene: 8. Germline V gene sequence: CDR1 MGHRA, CDR2 YSYEKL. There are 17 residues in the CDR3. CDR3 DNA sequence: TGCGCCAGCAGCCAAGAGAAGGGACTAGCGGGATACTCCGAGCAGTACTTC. Translating it yields CASSQEKGLAGYSEQYF.

This CDR3 is CASTLPRGGRRHTGELFF. In nucleotides, the CDR3 is TGTGCCAGCACCCTCCCCCGCGGCGGGAGAAGGCACACCGGGGAGCTGTTTTTT. The chain combines TRBV11-2 with TRBJ2-2; 7 nucleotides match TRBD2. This CDR3 spans 18 amino acids. J gave up 3 bases and V 7 bases, and 17 bases lay outside the gene matches. CDR1 and CDR2 from the germline V gene are SGHAT and FQNNGV. The whole variable domain, remainder taken from reference TRBV11-2 and TRBJ2-2, is EAGVAQSPRYKIIEKRQSVAFWCNPISGHATLYWYQQILGQGPKLLIQFQNNGVVDDSQLPKDRFSAERLKGVDSTLKIQPAKLEDSAVYLCASTLPRGGRRHTGELFFGEGSRLTVL.

CDR3 sequence: CASETTGESYNEQFF. The DNA of the CDR3 is TGTGCCAGCGAAACCACAGGGGAATCCTACAATGAGCAGTTCTTC. The chain recombines TRBV25-1 with TRBJ2-1; 7 bases fit TRBD1. With V trimmed by 8 bases and J by 1 base, 8 bases remained unmatched. Germline V gene sequence: CDR1 MGHDK, CDR2 SYGVNS. This CDR3 region has 15 residues. Complete variable domain (other parts from reference TRBV25-1 and TRBJ2-1): EADIYQTPRYLVIGTGKKITLECSQTMGHDKMYWYQQDPGMELHLIHYSYGVNSTEKGDLSSESTVSRIRTEHFPLTLESARPSHTSQYLCASETTGESYNEQFFGPGTRLTVL.

This clone has more than one count but fewer than ten. This chain joins TRBV27 and TRBJ2-7, with D possibly being TRBD1 or TRBD2 (5 bases each). The CDR3 totals 15 residues. Deletions cut 3 bases from V and 4 bases from J, with 16 bases between. In germline, CDR1 is MNHEY, CDR2 SMNVEV (reference sequence). The CDR3 DNA reads TGTGCCAGCAGTTTTTCCGGGACGGAATCTTACGAGCAGTACTTC. It encodes CASSFSGTESYEQYF.

Only a few counts were recorded for this clone. The V gene is TRBV6-1, the J gene TRBJ2-7; 12 positions agree with TRBD2. Trimming took 3 bases from V and 4 from J; bases not matched to a gene: 4. Germline CDR1 reads MNHNS; CDR2 reads SASEGT. This CDR3 has 15 residues. The CDR3 spells CASSELAGGHYEQYF. The CDR3 nucleotides are TGTGCCAGCAGTGAGCTAGCGGGAGGGCATTACGAGCAGTACTTC.

This chain uses TRBV7-9 with TRBJ2-1; D might be TRBD2 (6 bases). Germline V gene lookup returns CDR1 SEHNR and CDR2 FQNEAQ (reference sequence). This CDR3 is built from 13 residues. Deletions cut 11 bases from V and 6 bases from J, with 17 bases between. The CDR3 region is CAQRAAGSNEQFF. DNA of the CDR3: TGTGCCCAGCGGGCAGCTGGGTCCAATGAGCAGTTCTTC.

This rearrangement joins TRBV11-2 to TRBJ1-1; the D is unclear. Germline-derived CDR1 and CDR2 are SGHAT and FQNNGV. This CDR3 region has 12 residues. Trimming took off 5 bases at V and 7 bases at J, with 11 bases between the two ends. The CDR3 spells CASSPWTVEAFF. As DNA, the CDR3 is TGTGCCAGCAGCCCATGGACCGTTGAAGCTTTCTTT. Drawing the rest from reference TRBV11-2 and TRBJ1-1, the complete variable domain is EAGVAQSPRYKIIEKRQSVAFWCNPISGHATLYWYQQILGQGPKLLIQFQNNGVVDDSQLPKDRFSAERLKGVDSTLKIQPAKLEDSAVYLCASSPWTVEAFFGQGTRLTVV.

In its sample, this clone was seen many times. The same CDR3 is also encoded by other DNA sequences in this sample. V and J are TRBV7-9 and TRBJ2-1, with a possible D match to TRBD2 (6 bases). The CDR3 consists of 16 residues. V lost 5 bases and J 0 bases, leaving 14 bases between the germline ends. CDR1 is SEHNR and CDR2 is FQNEAQ in the germline V gene (reference sequence). In DNA, the CDR3 is TGTGCCAGCAGCCCACGGGGAGGTAGCTCCTACAATGAGCAGTTCTTC. It yields the protein CASSPRGGSSYNEQFF.

The rearrangement links TRBV27 to TRBJ2-7; 12 positions match TRBD2. Germline V gives CDR1 MNHEY, CDR2 SMNVEV (reference sequence). The CDR3 has 17 residues. Trimming cost V 5 bases and J 4 bases; bases outside gene matches: 12. The CDR3 DNA follows: TGTGCCAGCAGTCCCACCAGAGGACTAGCGGGAAGATACGAGCAGTACTTC. This sequence encodes CASSPTRGLAGRYEQYF.

This clone was recorded only once. The rearrangement joins TRBV7-9 to TRBJ2-1; D is uncertain. Germline CDR1 is SEHNR and CDR2 is FQNEAQ (reference sequence). V lost 6 bases, J lost 6 bases, and 9 bases lay in between. CDR3 size: 12 residues. The CDR3 region has the DNA TGTGCCAGCAGGTCGAACAGCAATGAGCAGTTCTTC. Its protein product is CASRSNSNEQFF. Full variable domain (remainder filled in from reference TRBV7-9 and TRBJ2-1): DTGVSQNPRHKITKRGQNVTFRCDPISEHNRLYWYRQTLGQGPEFLTYFQNEAQLEKSRLLSDRFSAERPKGSFSTLEIQRTEQGDSAMYLCASRSNSNEQFFGPGTRLTVL.

This chain connects TRBV13 to TRBJ2-5; 13 nucleotides align to TRBD2. Trimming cost V 10 bases and J 3 bases; bases outside gene matches: 5. CDR1 and CDR2 (germline): PRHDT, FYEKMQ (reference sequence). The CDR3 has 14 residues. DNA for the CDR3: TGTGCCACCCAAGGACTAGCGGGGGAAGAGACCCAGTACTTC. Its translation is CATQGLAGEETQYF.

This chain connects TRBV7-9 to TRBJ2-3; D not certain. This CDR3 is 13 amino acids long. Trimming shortened V by 5 bases and J by 2 bases, and 8 bases separated the two germline ends. Germline lookup yields CDR1 SEHNR and CDR2 FQNEAQ (reference sequence). CDR3 DNA sequence: TGTGCCAGCAGCCCCCCCGACACAGATACGCAGTATTTT. Amino acid sequence: CASSPPDTDTQYF.

This clone was counted a single time. Given a much more abundant clone one base away, this may be a read error. This chain joins TRBV18 and TRBJ2-2, with 8 bases matching TRBD1. CDR3 size: 14 residues. After removal of 3 bases from V and 7 bases from J, the junction contained 4 bases not matched to a gene. Germline-derived CDR1 and CDR2 are KGHSH and LQKENI. This CDR3 is CASSPAGGDGELFF. In DNA form, the CDR3 reads TGTGCCAGCTCACCGGCAGGGGGCGACGGGGAGCTGTTTTTT.

The rearrangement uses TRBV27 and TRBJ2-7; 8 nucleotides line up with TRBD2. The trim removed 3 bases at V and 2 bases at J, leaving 15 bases unmatched. Per germline, CDR1 MNHEY and CDR2 SMNVEV (reference sequence). CDR3 length: 18 residues. CDR3 nucleotide sequence: TGTGCCAGCAGTTTTGCCAGCGGGAGTTTCGTCGGGACCTACGAGCAGTACTTC. Its protein is CASSFASGSFVGTYEQYF.

This sequence joins TRBV6-6 and TRBJ2-7; no firm D call. Trimming removed 6 bases from V and 9 bases from J, with 18 bases in between. The CDR3 is 13 amino acids. CDR1 MNHNY and CDR2 SVGAGI come from the germline V gene (reference sequence). The CDR3 DNA sequence: TGTGCCAGCAGCCTCGGAGAGGCCCGCGGGCAGTACTTC. Protein product: CASSLGEARGQYF.

In this sample, this clone turned up a few times. This chain links TRBV6-6 with TRBJ2-1; D not certain. Looked up from germline, CDR1 is MNHNY and CDR2 is SVGAGI (reference sequence). With 5 bases removed from V and 7 bases from J, the gap between germline ends came to 18 bases. This CDR3 has 15 residues. CDR3 nucleotide sequence: TGTGCCAGCAGTGTATTCGACACCTCCGGAAATGAGCAGTTCTTC. As protein: CASSVFDTSGNEQFF.

This clone is labeled as large. V gene TRBV5-1 combines with J gene TRBJ2-7, with a tentative D call TRBD2 (6 bases). The CDR3 extends over 13 amino acids. The germline V gene has CDR1 SGHRS and CDR2 YFSETQ. V was shortened by 4 bases and J by 7 bases, with 15 bases between the two germline ends. The CDR3 DNA reads TGCGCCAGCAGCGCCCCGGGGGAGATGGAGCAGTACTTC. Translation: CASSAPGEMEQYF.

The CDR3 nucleotides read TGTGCCAGCAGCCCGCGGGAGGCAGATTACAATGAGCAGTTCTTC. Encoded protein: CASSPREADYNEQFF. The chain couples TRBV9 to TRBJ2-1; 8 bases fit TRBD2. The V and J ends lost 4 bases and 4 bases, in that order; junction bases with no gene match: 7. The CDR3 extends over 15 amino acids. The germline CDR1 and CDR2 sequences are SGDLS and YYNGEE.

The chain combines TRBV27 with TRBJ2-1, with D maybe TRBD2 (6 bases). Germline lookup yields CDR1 MNHEY and CDR2 SMNVEV (reference sequence). The CDR3 is 13 residues long. The ends were cut back, 5 bases at V and 10 bases at J, with 15 bases in the middle. CDR3 residues: CASSTRPGEEQFF. CDR3 in DNA: TGTGCCAGCAGTACCCGTCCGGGAGAGGAGCAGTTCTTC.

This sequence joins TRBV25-1 and TRBJ2-3; TRBD2 might be the D (5 bases). The CDR3 consists of 17 residues. Germline assignment: CDR1 MGHDK and CDR2 SYGVNS. V lost 1 base to trimming and J lost 0 bases, with 14 bases between them. CDR3 region: CASSEFFGVTSTDTQYF. The CDR3 DNA sequence: TGTGCCAGCAGTGAATTTTTCGGGGTTACTAGCACAGATACGCAGTATTTT.

The chain is built from TRBV27 and TRBJ2-5; D might be TRBD1 or TRBD2, each matching 5 bases. The CDR3 loop spans 14 amino acids. V lost 8 bases, J lost 3 bases, and 16 bases lay in between. Germline CDR1 is MNHEY and CDR2 is SMNVEV (reference sequence). The CDR3 region has the DNA TGTGCCAGCCCCCGGGTGGGACGGGAAGAGACCCAGTACTTC. Translating it yields CASPRVGREETQYF.

The chain links TRBV6-5 to TRBJ2-7; the D gene is possibly TRBD1 (6 bases). This CDR3 contains 13 residues. Trimming pared 4 bases from V and 2 bases from J, leaving 9 bases between. Germline V gene data show CDR1 as MNHEY and CDR2 as SVGAGI. Written as DNA, the CDR3 is TGTGCCAGCAGTTGGGGGCTAGCCTACGAGCAGTACTTC. It codes for CASSWGLAYEQYF.

The chain recombines TRBV28 with TRBJ2-7; 13 bases fit TRBD2. Losses at the gene ends were 4 bases for V and 10 bases for J; bases not matched to a gene: 7. The CDR3 is 14 amino acids. Germline CDR1 is MDHEN and CDR2 is SYDVKM. The CDR3 region is CASSSGLAGSNQYF. The CDR3 DNA follows: TGTGCCAGCAGTTCGGGACTAGCGGGATCAAACCAGTACTTC.

The V call is TRBV6-1, the J call TRBJ1-4; 7 bases match TRBD1. Trimming removed 0 bases from V and 6 bases from J; junction bases left unmatched: 7. CDR1 and CDR2 from the germline V gene are MNHNS and SASEGT. This CDR3 has 16 residues. CDR3 protein: CASSEASGQGDEKLFF. The CDR3 region has the DNA TGTGCCAGCAGTGAAGCGTCGGGGCAGGGGGATGAAAAACTGTTTTTT.

This clone was seen a handful of times. V usage is TRBV2 and J usage is TRBJ2-5; D is perhaps TRBD1 (5 bases). The J call is uncertain, as TRBJ2-7 better fits the DNA end. Germline CDR1 SNHLY, CDR2 FYNNEI. There are 13 residues in the CDR3. The CDR3 loop reads CASTTAIPYEQYF. The CDR3 DNA is TGTGCCAGCACGACAGCTATACCCTACGAGCAGTACTTC.